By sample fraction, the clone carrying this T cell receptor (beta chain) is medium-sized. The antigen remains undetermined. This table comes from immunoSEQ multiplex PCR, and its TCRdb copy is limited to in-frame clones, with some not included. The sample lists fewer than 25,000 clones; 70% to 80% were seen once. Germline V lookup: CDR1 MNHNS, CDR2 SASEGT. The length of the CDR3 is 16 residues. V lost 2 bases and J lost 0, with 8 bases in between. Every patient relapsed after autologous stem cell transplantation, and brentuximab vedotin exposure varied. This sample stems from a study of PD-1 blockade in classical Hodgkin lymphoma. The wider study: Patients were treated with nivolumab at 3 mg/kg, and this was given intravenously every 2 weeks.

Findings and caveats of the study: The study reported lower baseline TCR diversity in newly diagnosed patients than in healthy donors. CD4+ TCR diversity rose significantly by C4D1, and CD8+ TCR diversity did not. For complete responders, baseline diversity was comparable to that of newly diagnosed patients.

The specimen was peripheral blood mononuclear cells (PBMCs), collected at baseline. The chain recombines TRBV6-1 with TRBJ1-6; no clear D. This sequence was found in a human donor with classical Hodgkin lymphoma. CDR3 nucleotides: TGTGCCAGCAGTGAATTTGGGCACTCCTATAATTCACCCCTCCACTTT. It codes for CASSEFGHSYNSPLHF.